These 21 T cell receptor beta chains originate from one sample sequenced in a study of cytomegalovirus exposure and HLA in healthy donors. This PCR relied on a set of 60 Vbeta primers and 13 Jbeta primers. TCRdb's table, derived via immunoSEQ multiplex PCR, lists solely in-frame clones and lacks some. The sample contains 220,000 or so clones, around 80% of which appear only once. Specimen: PBMCs. These receptor sequences come from a male donor in good health and CMV-seronegative.

The chain couples TRBV6-5 to TRBJ2-7; tentatively, D is TRBD1 (6 bases). From germline, CDR1 is MNHEY and CDR2 SVGAGI. Trimming pared 4 bases from V and 6 bases from J, leaving 13 bases between. The CDR3 runs to 13 residues. CDR3 nucleotide sequence: TGTGCCAGCAGTTCCACCGGGACAACCGAGCAGTACTTC. Amino acid sequence: CASSSTGTTEQYF.

The V gene is TRBV28, the J gene TRBJ2-7; TRBD2 matches 10 bases. Germline loops: CDR1 MDHEN, CDR2 SYDVKM. V dropped 6 bases and J dropped 3; count of bases not matched to a gene: 5. The CDR3 sequence is 14 residues long. The CDR3 loop is CASRGRLAGYEQYF. The CDR3 bases are TGTGCCAGCAGGGGGAGACTAGCGGGCTACGAGCAGTACTTC. The variable domain in full, with the rest retrieved from reference TRBV28 and TRBJ2-7, is DVKVTQSSRYLVKRTGEKVFLECVQDMDHENMFWYRQDPGLGLRLIYFSYDVKMKEKGDIPEGYSVSREKKERFSLILESASTNQTSMYLCASRGRLAGYEQYFGPGTRLTVT.

The chain uses TRBV25-1 and TRBJ2-3, with a weak D call TRBD2 (5 bases). Germline values: CDR1 MGHDK, CDR2 SYGVNS. The CDR3 is 14 residues long. The V and J ends lost 1 base and 6 bases respectively, with 11 bases between them. The DNA of the CDR3 is TGTGCCAGCAGTGAATCGCCTAGCTTGGATACGCAGTATTTT. It specifies CASSESPSLDTQYF.

The V gene is TRBV19, the J gene TRBJ1-1; D is unresolved. V lost 6 bases to trimming and J lost 0 bases, with 11 bases between them. The CDR3 has 14 amino acids. CDR1 and CDR2 (germline): LNHDA, SQIVND (reference sequence). The chain's CDR3 is CASSSLVLNTEAFF. The CDR3 DNA reads as TGTGCCAGTAGCTCCCTTGTTTTGAACACTGAAGCTTTCTTT.

The chain is built from TRBV5-1 and TRBJ2-7; weak D call: TRBD1 (5 bases). Trimming removed 4 bases at V and 0 bases at J, with 11 bases between. There are 14 residues in the CDR3. CDR1 and CDR2 from the germline V gene are SGHRS and YFSETQ. CDR3 amino acids: CASSPGQDSYEQYF. CDR3 nucleotides: TGCGCCAGCAGCCCCGGACAAGACTCCTACGAGCAGTACTTC.

This chain uses TRBV5-1 with TRBJ2-7, with a weak D call TRBD1 (5 bases). V lost 4 bases and J lost 2, with 10 bases in between. This CDR3 spans 13 amino acids. Per germline, CDR1 SGHRS and CDR2 YFSETQ. This chain's CDR3 is CASSLKGTYEQYF. CDR3 bases: TGCGCCAGCAGCCTAAAGGGGACCTACGAGCAGTACTTC. Filled out from reference TRBV5-1 and TRBJ2-7, the complete variable domain reads KAGVTQTPRYLIKTRGQQVTLSCSPISGHRSVSWYQQTPGQGLQFLFEYFSETQRNKGNFPGRFSGRQFSNSRSEMNVSTLELGDSALYLCASSLKGTYEQYFGPGTRLTVT.

The chain has TRBV7-6 and TRBJ2-5; TRBD2 is a possible D gene (6 bases). This CDR3 contains 14 residues. The germline V and J ends were trimmed by 5 bases and 7 bases, with 17 bases remaining between them. The germline gives CDR1 SGHVS, CDR2 FNYEAQ. CDR3 loop: CASSRTGVVATQYF. The CDR3 coding sequence is TGTGCCAGCAGCCGAACGGGGGTGGTCGCGACCCAGTACTTC.

V gene TRBV15 combines with J gene TRBJ2-3; no reliable D call. Germline V CDR1 and CDR2: LNHNV, YYDKDF (reference sequence). The CDR3 contains 12 residues. The V gene lost 1 base and the J gene lost 8 bases, with 7 bases spanning the gap. The CDR3 protein is CATSRGPGTQYF. The CDR3 coding sequence is TGTGCCACCAGCAGAGGGCCGGGTACGCAGTATTTT. Based on the CDR3 plus reference TRBV15 and TRBJ2-3, the full variable domain is DAMVIQNPRYQVTQFGKPVTLSCSQTLNHNVMYWYQQKSSQAPKLLFHYYDKDFNNEADTPDNFQSRRPNTSFCFLDIRSPGLGDTAMYLCATSRGPGTQYFGPGTRLTVL.

The gene calls are TRBV18 and TRBJ2-6; the D gene is possibly TRBD1 (5 bases). Trimming left V 3 bases short and J 0 bases short, with 6 bases between. Germline CDR1 and CDR2: KGHSH and LQKENI. The CDR3 has 15 amino acids. CDR3 nucleotides: TGTGCCAGCTCACCGACAGCCTCTGGGGCCAACGTCCTGACTTTC. It codes for CASSPTASGANVLTF.

In this sample, this clone turned up a few times. This rearrangement joins TRBV4-1 to TRBJ1-1; TRBD1 matches 8 bases. Germline CDR1 reads MGHRA; CDR2 reads YSYEKL. The CDR3 consists of 14 residues. The ends lost 4 bases at V and 4 bases at J; junction bases unmatched: 5. CDR3 residues: CASSRDRGGTEAFF. For the CDR3, the DNA is TGCGCCAGCAGCCGAGACAGGGGTGGCACTGAAGCTTTCTTT.

The CDR3 DNA reads as TGCGCCAGCAGCTTGGACAGGGGAGGTAACAATGAGCAGTTCTTC. Translated: CASSLDRGGNNEQFF. This chain joins TRBV5-1 and TRBJ2-1, with D maybe TRBD1 (7 bases). The CDR3 runs to 15 residues. Between the trimmed V and J ends, which lost 0 bases and 5 bases, there was a span of 12 bases. Germline assignment: CDR1 SGHRS and CDR2 YFSETQ.

The J gene is TRBJ2-3, the V gene TRBV11-3; no clear D gene. The V end was cut by 0 bases, the J end by 6 bases, with 7 bases between. From germline, CDR1 is SGHNT and CDR2 YENEEA. The CDR3 is 13 amino acids. The CDR3 nucleotides are TGTGCCAGCAGCTTAGATCGTCCCGATACGCAGTATTTT. Protein sequence: CASSLDRPDTQYF.

The rearrangement links TRBV5-6 to TRBJ1-2, with a tentative D call TRBD1 (5 bases). In germline, CDR1 is SGHDT, CDR2 YYEEEE. V lost 3 bases to trimming and J lost 8 bases, with 14 bases between them. The CDR3 loop spans 13 amino acids. CDR3 sequence: CASSYEQGPGYTF. The CDR3 DNA sequence: TGTGCCAGCAGCTACGAGCAGGGTCCCGGCTACACCTTC.

This sequence joins TRBV19 and TRBJ2-7; 8 bases fit TRBD1. With 7 bases clipped from V and 6 bases from J, the junction kept 8 bases outside the gene matches. Germline lookup yields CDR1 LNHDA and CDR2 SQIVND (reference sequence). There are 13 residues in the CDR3. This CDR3 is CASNPQGAAEQYF. As DNA, the CDR3 is TGTGCCAGTAACCCCCAGGGGGCCGCCGAGCAGTACTTC.

This chain links TRBV2 with TRBJ1-6, with no clear D. V dropped 3 bases and J dropped 7 bases, with 13 bases sitting between them. Germline CDR1 SNHLY, CDR2 FYNNEI. The CDR3 runs to 15 residues. As DNA, the CDR3 is TGTGCCAGCAGTGAGTCATGGGGAGAGAATTCACCCCTCCACTTT. Its protein is CASSESWGENSPLHF.

This rearrangement joins TRBV28 to TRBJ1-2; the D is unclear. Looked up from germline, CDR1 is MDHEN and CDR2 is SYDVKM. The CDR3 covers 13 residues. V was clipped by 6 bases and J by 6 bases, with 14 bases between them. The CDR3, as DNA: TGTGCCAGCAGGTTTTCCACAAGAAATGGCTACACCTTC. It translates to CASRFSTRNGYTF.

The chain links TRBV10-2 to TRBJ2-1; TRBD2 matches 8 bases. CDR1 is WSHSY and CDR2 is SAAADI in the germline V gene. The CDR3 has 17 amino acids. With 2 bases clipped from V and 10 bases from J, the junction kept 16 bases outside the gene matches. CDR3 region: CASSETSGTRGRGEQFF. The CDR3 region has the DNA TGCGCCAGCAGTGAGACCTCCGGGACTAGGGGGAGAGGGGAGCAGTTCTTC.

This clone has only a few counts. This chain joins TRBV4-1 and TRBJ2-7; the D gene is possibly TRBD2 (6 bases). The CDR3 is 15 amino acids. The germline gives CDR1 MGHRA, CDR2 YSYEKL. Trimming stripped 1 base from V and 5 bases from J, with 15 bases between. The CDR3 DNA sequence: TGCGCCAGCAGCCAAGCATCGGAGGGGACCAACGAGCAGTACTTC. It codes for CASSQASEGTNEQYF.

The chain links TRBV6-1 to TRBJ2-1, with TRBD1 identical over 7 bases. In germline, CDR1 is MNHNS, CDR2 SASEGT. The length of the CDR3 is 15 residues. The V and J ends lost 2 bases and 10 bases, in that order; junction bases with no gene match: 11. Written as DNA, the CDR3 is TGTGCCAGCAGTGAAAGGGACAGCGGAGTGAGGGAGCAGTTCTTC. It translates to CASSERDSGVREQFF.

The V call is TRBV19, the J call TRBJ1-5; TRBD1 might be the D (6 bases). The CDR3 is 14 amino acids. Germline lookup yields CDR1 LNHDA and CDR2 SQIVND (reference sequence). The germline V and J ends were trimmed by 6 bases and 6 bases, with 15 bases remaining between them. The CDR3 sequence: CASRFTGIAQPQHF. CDR3 coding DNA: TGTGCCAGTAGATTTACAGGGATTGCTCAGCCCCAGCATTTT.

The chain links TRBV5-1 to TRBJ2-2; TRBD1 might be the D (7 bases). This CDR3 is built from 15 residues. Germline V lookup: CDR1 SGHRS, CDR2 YFSETQ. Trimming took off 3 bases at V and 4 bases at J, with 13 bases between the two ends. The CDR3 spells CASSSRGVGTGELFF. The CDR3 coding sequence is TGCGCCAGCAGCTCCAGGGGGGTGGGCACCGGGGAGCTGTTTTTT.